These 12 T cell receptor beta chains were all obtained from the same sample, sequenced in a study of T cell responses to AZD1222 COVID-19 vaccine. TCRdb keeps only in-frame clones here, not all; method: immunoSEQ multiplex PCR. The repertoire holds more than 150,000 clones, with around nine tenths as singletons. Material: peripheral blood, obtained on day 0 of AZD1222 vaccination. These receptors were obtained from an adult in good health.

The gene calls are TRBV4-2 and TRBJ2-7; TRBD2 aligns across 11 bases. CDR3 size: 17 residues. V was clipped by 0 bases and J by 0 bases; unmatched bases: 4. The germline V gene has CDR1 LGHNA and CDR2 YNFKEQ. The CDR3 sequence is CASSQETGTSGSYEQYF. The CDR3 DNA is TGTGCCAGCAGCCAAGAGACCGGGACTAGCGGCTCCTACGAGCAGTACTTC.

The J gene is TRBJ1-3, the V gene TRBV28, with TRBD1 identical over 8 bases. J was trimmed by 4 bases and V by 3 bases; bases with no gene match: 8. Germline CDR1 and CDR2: MDHEN and SYDVKM. The CDR3 contains 16 residues. CDR3 protein: CASSFPGQGPGNTIYF. CDR3 sequence (DNA): TGTGCCAGCAGTTTCCCCGGACAGGGCCCGGGAAACACCATATATTTT.

A remark on this clone: Other DNA sequences of this sample code for an identical CDR3. This rearrangement joins TRBV5-1 to TRBJ2-7, with 7 bases aligning to TRBD1. The germline CDR1 and CDR2 sequences are SGHRS and YFSETQ. This CDR3 spans 13 amino acids. The V and J ends lost 3 bases and 1 base, in that order; junction bases with no gene match: 1. CDR3 nucleotide sequence: TGCGCCAGCAGCTGGGACAGTTCCTACGAGCAGTACTTC. Its translation: CASSWDSSYEQYF.

The gene calls are TRBV6-5 and TRBJ1-3; D is uncertain. The V end lost 8 bases, the J end lost 7 bases, and 12 bases lay between the germline ends. This CDR3 spans 12 amino acids. Germline CDR1 reads MNHEY; CDR2 reads SVGAGI. Here the CDR3 reads CASYRQPNTIYF. CDR3 coding DNA: TGTGCCAGCTACCGGCAGCCCAACACCATATATTTT.

This clone appeared a single time. The chain has TRBV6-2 or TRBV6-3 and TRBJ1-2; no reliable D call. Germline CDR1 reads MNHEY; CDR2 reads SVGEGT. The CDR3 runs to 15 residues. Trimming left V 2 bases short and J 5 bases short, with 15 bases between. Here the CDR3 DNA reads TGTGCCAGCAGTTACAACCTGGGAGTGCCGTATGGCTACACCTTC. Its translation: CASSYNLGVPYGYTF.

The rearrangement links TRBV6-6 to TRBJ2-2; possible D gene TRBD1, 5 bases. The germline CDR1 and CDR2 sequences are MNHNY and SVGAGI (reference sequence). The CDR3 spans 15 residues. V lost 2 bases, J lost 5 bases, and 12 bases lay in between. The CDR3 bases are TGTGCCAGCAGTTACCGAATGGACAAGACCGGGGAGCTGTTTTTT. Its protein is CASSYRMDKTGELFF.

The gene calls are TRBV4-3 and TRBJ1-2; the match to TRBD1 covers 10 bases. Germline loops: CDR1 LGHNA, CDR2 YSLEER. The CDR3 extends over 14 amino acids. Losses at the gene ends were 5 bases for V and 8 bases for J; bases not matched to a gene: 8. CDR3 in DNA: TGCGCCAGCAGCGTCCGGGACAGGGGATACGGCTACACCTTC. This translates into CASSVRDRGYGYTF.

This clone was recorded a few times. Other DNA sequences in this sample translate to the same CDR3. This chain connects TRBV28 to TRBJ1-6, with D possibly matching TRBD1 (6 bases). Germline assignment: CDR1 MDHEN and CDR2 SYDVKM. The CDR3 length is 14 residues. V was shortened by 6 bases and J by 7 bases, with 13 bases between the two germline ends. The CDR3 DNA reads TGTGCCAGCAGCTTAGGGGGACTGAATTCACCCCTCCACTTT. Amino acids: CASSLGGLNSPLHF.

The J gene is TRBJ2-1, the V gene TRBV19, with TRBD2 matching over 10 bases. V was pared by 8 bases and J by 1 base, with 2 bases of the junction left unmatched. Looked up from germline, CDR1 is LNHDA and CDR2 is SQIVND (reference sequence). This CDR3 contains 14 residues. DNA for the CDR3: TGTGCCAGTGAGCGGGGGGGATCCTACAATGAGCAGTTCTTC. This gives the protein CASERGGSYNEQFF.

This rearrangement joins TRBV9 to TRBJ1-2, with D perhaps TRBD1 (5 bases). This CDR3 has 14 residues. The V gene's germline CDR1 is SGDLS and CDR2 YYNGEE. Trimming stripped 0 bases from V and 4 bases from J, with 10 bases between. CDR3 protein: CASSVGDSLYGYTF. The CDR3 region has the DNA TGTGCCAGCAGCGTAGGAGACAGTCTCTATGGCTACACCTTC.

This clone has only a few counts. The CDR3 is CASSPSGGAYNEQFF. The CDR3 DNA reads as TGTGCCAGCAGCCCTAGCGGGGGGGCCTACAATGAGCAGTTCTTC. The genes are TRBV3-1 (or the pseudogene TRBV3-2) and TRBJ2-1; 12 nucleotides line up with TRBD2. Trimming took 4 bases from V and 2 from J; bases not matched to a gene: 0. The CDR3 consists of 15 residues. Germline V gene data show CDR1 as LGHDT and CDR2 as YNNKEL (reference sequence).

The rearrangement links TRBV7-2 to TRBJ2-7; D gene uncertain. V was shortened by 1 base and J by 2 bases, with 12 bases between the two germline ends. Germline V lookup: CDR1 SGHTA, CDR2 FQGNSA. CDR3 size: 15 residues. The CDR3 sequence: CASSLVSGSTYEQYF. For the CDR3, the DNA is TGTGCCAGCAGCTTAGTATCCGGTTCTACCTACGAGCAGTACTTC.